The 21 T cell receptor beta chains reported below all come from one sample, sequenced in a study of shared clonotypes between healthy human individuals. The table came from immunoSEQ multiplex PCR; TCRdb's copy has only in-frame clones and leaves some out. The data show around 2.1 million clones, just over 90% seen once. As defined, naive CD8 cells were CD45RO-negative and positively selected for CCR7, with terminally differentiated effector memory CD45RA+ cells excluded. Material for sequencing was naive CD8+ T cells from PBMCs. These receptors originate from a man aged 18 to 30 in good health. Some clones in this sample may be carry-over from other donors' samples.

This clone was observed once. The chain links TRBV19 to TRBJ1-1; the D gene is possibly TRBD1 (6 bases). The CDR3 totals 14 residues. Trimming pared 2 bases from V and 5 bases from J, leaving 12 bases between. Germline CDR1 and CDR2: LNHDA and SQIVND (reference sequence). The CDR3 protein is CASSINRARTEAFF. The CDR3 bases are TGTGCCAGTAGTATAAACAGGGCTAGGACTGAAGCTTTCTTT.

The J gene is TRBJ2-2, the V gene TRBV9; D might be TRBD1 or TRBD2, each matching 5 bases. The V end was cut by 5 bases, the J end by 5 bases, with 13 bases between. The CDR3 sequence is 14 residues long. Germline V gene sequence: CDR1 SGDLS, CDR2 YYNGEE. CDR3 residues: CASRSGRSTGELFF. The CDR3 nucleotides are TGTGCCAGCAGATCGGGACGTAGTACCGGGGAGCTGTTTTTT.

To note about this clone: The same CDR3 is also encoded by other DNA sequences in this sample. The genes are TRBV7-9 and TRBJ1-2; no reliable D call. This CDR3 has 10 residues. The V gene's germline CDR1 is SEHNR and CDR2 FQNEAQ (reference sequence). V was cut by 5 bases and J by 6 bases, with 4 bases left in between. In nucleotides, the CDR3 is TGTGCCAGCAGCCTAGATGGCTACACCTTC. Residues: CASSLDGYTF.

J is TRBJ2-6 and V is TRBV27; D might be TRBD1 or TRBD2, each matching 5 bases. V lost 2 bases to trimming and J lost 0 bases, with 11 bases between them. The V gene's germline CDR1 is MNHEY and CDR2 SMNVEV (reference sequence). The CDR3 has 17 amino acids. The CDR3: CASSLRGRASGANVLTF. The CDR3 DNA reads as TGTGCCAGCAGTTTAAGGGGACGAGCCTCTGGGGCCAACGTCCTGACTTTC.

CDR3 bases: TGTGCCAGCAGTTTAGAGGCCTTCTCCTACGAGCAGTACTTC. This translates into CASSLEAFSYEQYF. The genes are TRBV27 and TRBJ2-7; D is unresolved. There are 14 residues in the CDR3. The germline CDR1 and CDR2 sequences are MNHEY and SMNVEV (reference sequence). Trimming took 2 bases from V and 0 from J, leaving 8 bases between them.

This clone has a single count. The chain combines TRBV9 with TRBJ1-2, with D unclear. Trimming removed 4 bases at V and 4 bases at J, with 8 bases between. The CDR3 covers 12 residues. The germline CDR1 and CDR2 sequences are SGDLS and YYNGEE. CDR3: CASSSPGYGYTF. CDR3 coding DNA: TGTGCCAGCAGCTCCCCCGGCTATGGCTACACCTTC. Full variable domain (missing parts from reference TRBV9 and TRBJ1-2): DSGVTQTPKHLITATGQRVTLRCSPRSGDLSVYWYQQSLDQGLQFLIQYYNGEERAKGNILERFSAQQFPDLHSELNLSSLELGDSALYFCASSSPGYGYTFGSGTRLTVV.

The J gene is TRBJ1-2, the V gene TRBV21-1. TRBV21-1 represents a pseudogene. The CDR3 contains 10 residues. The CDR3 here is CASSKGRWTF. The DNA for the CDR3 is TGTGCCAGCAGCAAGGGACGGTGGACCTTC.

The chain uses TRBV4-3 and TRBJ2-7, with D possibly TRBD1 on 5 matching bases. The CDR3 consists of 14 residues. Trimming pared 4 bases from V and 4 bases from J, leaving 14 bases between. Looked up from germline, CDR1 is LGHNA and CDR2 is YSLEER. CDR3 coding DNA: TGCGCCAGCAGCCCTACAGGTGGCGCGTACGAGCAGTACTTC. This translates into CASSPTGGAYEQYF.

The gene calls are TRBV5-6 and TRBJ1-2; D gene unclear. The CDR3 consists of 13 residues. Between the trimmed V and J ends, which lost 3 bases and 4 bases, there was a span of 10 bases. Germline V gene lookup returns CDR1 SGHDT and CDR2 YYEEEE. CDR3: CASSSGGFYGYTF. In DNA, the CDR3 is TGTGCCAGCAGCTCTGGCGGGTTCTATGGCTACACCTTC.

The chain combines TRBV27 with TRBJ1-4, with D possibly being TRBD1 (5 bases). In germline, CDR1 is MNHEY, CDR2 SMNVEV (reference sequence). The CDR3 covers 16 residues. V was clipped by 0 bases and J by 3 bases, with 11 bases between them. The CDR3: CASSLSPGASNEKLFF. CDR3 bases: TGTGCCAGCAGTTTATCCCCCGGGGCTTCTAATGAAAAACTGTTTTTT.

V gene TRBV7-9 combines with J gene TRBJ1-5; possible D gene TRBD1, 6 bases. The V gene's germline CDR1 is SEHNR and CDR2 FQNEAQ (reference sequence). V lost 5 bases to trimming and J lost 8 bases, with 13 bases between them. The CDR3 spans 13 residues. CDR3 protein: CASSASGAEPQHF. The CDR3, as DNA: TGTGCCAGCAGCGCGTCGGGGGCGGAGCCCCAGCATTTT. The variable domain in full, with the rest retrieved from reference TRBV7-9 and TRBJ1-5, is DTGVSQNPRHKITKRGQNVTFRCDPISEHNRLYWYRQTLGQGPEFLTYFQNEAQLEKSRLLSDRFSAERPKGSFSTLEIQRTEQGDSAMYLCASSASGAEPQHFGDGTRLSIL.

CDR3: CASSSTGLRGDEQYF. For the CDR3, the DNA is TGTGCCAGCAGCTCAACCGGGTTAAGAGGGGACGAGCAGTACTTC. J is TRBJ2-7 and V is TRBV7-8; D is tentatively TRBD1 or TRBD2 (5 bases each). Trimming removed 4 bases from V and 5 bases from J, with 18 bases in between. This CDR3 region has 15 residues. In germline, CDR1 is SGHVS, CDR2 FQNEAQ.

The chain links TRBV7-9 to TRBJ2-3; unclear D gene. Looked up from germline, CDR1 is SEHNR and CDR2 is FQNEAQ (reference sequence). The CDR3 consists of 15 residues. With 1 base removed from V and 1 base from J, the gap between germline ends came to 9 bases. Here the CDR3 DNA reads TGTGCCAGCAGCTTAGGGGCAGGACGCACAGATACGCAGTATTTT. Its translation: CASSLGAGRTDTQYF.

DNA for the CDR3: TGTGCCAGCAGCCCTTACGGAATTAACTACGAGCAGTACTTC. It yields the protein CASSPYGINYEQYF. The gene calls are TRBV27 and TRBJ2-7, with D unclear. Per the germline V gene, CDR1 is MNHEY and CDR2 is SMNVEV (reference sequence). V lost 6 bases and J lost 3, with 15 bases in between. The CDR3 is made up of 14 amino acids.

V and J are TRBV15 and TRBJ1-1; no firm D call. The CDR3 is 12 amino acids. Germline-derived CDR1 and CDR2 are LNHNV and YYDKDF (reference sequence). V gave up 6 bases and J gave up 2 bases, with 7 bases separating them. CDR3 DNA: TGTGCCACCAGTAGGATAAACACTGAAGCTTTCTTT. Translation: CATSRINTEAFF.

The chain combines TRBV28 with TRBJ2-3, with TRBD2 matching over 10 bases. This CDR3 spans 16 amino acids. The V segment lost 10 bases and the J segment 2 bases; nucleotides outside the gene matches: 12. Germline V lookup: CDR1 MDHEN, CDR2 SYDVKM. This chain's CDR3 is CATGGWTSGATDTQYF. CDR3 bases: TGTGCCACAGGGGGATGGACTAGCGGAGCCACAGATACGCAGTATTTT. Supplemented by reference TRBV28 and TRBJ2-3, the full variable domain reads DVKVTQSSRYLVKRTGEKVFLECVQDMDHENMFWYRQDPGLGLRLIYFSYDVKMKEKGDIPEGYSVSREKKERFSLILESASTNQTSMYLCATGGWTSGATDTQYFGPGTRLTVL.

The chain links TRBV7-8 to TRBJ2-7; TRBD1 or TRBD2 may be the D gene (5 bases each). Germline V lookup: CDR1 SGHVS, CDR2 FQNEAQ. This CDR3 contains 15 residues. V was cut by 5 bases and J by 6 bases, with 20 bases left in between. CDR3 region: CASSQSNGPGTEQYF. In DNA form, the CDR3 reads TGTGCCAGCAGCCAGTCTAACGGGCCAGGGACCGAGCAGTACTTC.

The rearrangement uses TRBV27 and TRBJ2-7; D is perhaps TRBD1 (5 bases). The germline V and J ends were trimmed by 0 bases and 7 bases, with 10 bases remaining between them. The CDR3 loop spans 13 amino acids. The germline CDR1 and CDR2 sequences are MNHEY and SMNVEV (reference sequence). The CDR3 loop reads CASSLSPHREQYF. CDR3 nucleotides: TGTGCCAGCAGTTTATCTCCCCACAGGGAGCAGTACTTC.

V gene TRBV7-2 combines with J gene TRBJ1-2; 8 bases fit TRBD1. Per germline, CDR1 SGHTA and CDR2 FQGNSA. This CDR3 is built from 16 residues. J was trimmed by 5 bases and V by 5 bases; bases with no gene match: 13. This CDR3 reads CASSDRDRRLGYGYTF. DNA for the CDR3: TGTGCCAGCAGCGACCGGGACAGGCGCCTAGGATATGGCTACACCTTC. The full variable domain, with the rest looked up from reference TRBV7-2 and TRBJ1-2, is GAGVSQSPSNKVTEKGKDVELRCDPISGHTALYWYRQSLGQGLEFLIYFQGNSAPDKSGLPSDRFSAERTGGSVSTLTIQRTQQEDSAVYLCASSDRDRRLGYGYTFGSGTRLTVV.

CDR3: CASSQGLGGPSYEQYF. The CDR3 DNA is TGCGCCAGCAGCCAAGGTCTAGGGGGTCCCTCCTACGAGCAGTACTTC. The chain employs TRBV4-3 and TRBJ2-7; the D gene is possibly TRBD1 (6 bases). V lost 1 base and J lost 0, with 13 bases in between. CDR3 length equals 16 residues. Per the germline V gene, CDR1 is LGHNA and CDR2 is YSLEER.

The chain is built from TRBV19 and TRBJ1-5; D unresolved. The germline V gene has CDR1 LNHDA and CDR2 SQIVND (reference sequence). This CDR3 spans 15 amino acids. Trimming pared 1 base from V and 2 bases from J, leaving 9 bases between. CDR3 coding DNA: TGTGCCAGTAGTATAGTCCCGGGCCGCAATCAGCCCCAGCATTTT. Translating gives CASSIVPGRNQPQHF.